This paragraph covers one TCR beta chain sequence. In its sample, this clonotype was seen many times. Its target antigen remains unknown. No qualities accompany the bases; no much larger clone lies one base away. TCRdb names Illumina HiSeq 2500 as the instrument used. TCR beta libraries were prepared by quantitative 5'-RACE with molecular barcodes. Regarding the original processing steps: Disease-linked TCR variants were identified with a new computational method built on a probabilistic model of VDJ rearrangement. TCRdb's own reprocessing of the public reads used fastp at Q25 and MiXCR and kept productive beta chains. Rows matching on CDR3 protein sequence are summarized as one entry with the most common DNA and genes. For this entry, the V and J calls and clone size follow TCRdb and not the study's own pipeline. A total of roughly 130,000 distinct CDR3 sequences appear in this sample, around 15% of them only once. Clones ranked in the top ten supply just under 3% of the sample.

These data are taken from a study of CD8 T cells in ankylosing spondylitis (dated by TCRdb to the late 2010s). With respect to the entire study: To find TCR variants linked to disease, the study profiled T cell receptor beta repertoires in ankylosing spondylitis patients and healthy donors. The whole study cohort included 108 healthy donors and around 24 ankylosing spondylitis patients. Peripheral blood was sampled, and synovial fluid was also collected from ankylosing spondylitis patients. Results and caveats for the whole study, not just this receptor: Some motif variants had previously been reported in the synovial fluid and blood of reactive arthritis patients, which suggests shared mechanisms of disease initiation. The disease-linked clones were reported to be significantly enriched in matched synovial fluid samples from ankylosing spondylitis patients. A CD8+ phenotype was shown by the disease-linked clones, which were found at relatively low frequencies in peripheral blood. A TCR beta motif of several highly homologous amino acid variants appeared characteristic of blood from ankylosing spondylitis patients.

Inclusive of the bounding cysteine and phenylalanine, the CDR3 is 16 residues long. The CDR3 DNA has 48 bases and is translated from base 1. The V end gives up 0 bases and the J end 7 bases, leaving 9 bases in the junction not matched to a gene. For CDR1 and CDR2, the germline V gene (reference sequence) lists DFQATT and SNEGSKA. This sequence originates from a female donor with ankylosing spondylitis or in good health (not recorded which). The chain is assembled from TRBV20-1 and TRBJ1-6, with 7 bases matching TRBD1. The sample comprised blood, either unsorted or a sorted T cell fraction (not recorded which). The DNA is TGCAGTGCTAGAGATCTCGAGACAGGGTCCAATTCACCCCTCCACTTT. Its protein reads: CSARDLETGSNSPLHF.